These 6 T cell receptor beta chains were sequenced from one sample in a study of blood T cell repertoires in COVID-19. TCRdb's table, derived via immunoSEQ multiplex PCR, lists solely in-frame clones and lacks some. The sample comprises 200,000 to 300,000 clones, just under 85% of which are singletons, and less than 4.5% rests with the top ten. The sample comprised peripheral blood. The source is a man aged 45 to 65 with acute or convalescent COVID-19.

This chain uses TRBV7-6 with TRBJ1-4; the D gene is possibly TRBD1 (6 bases). The CDR3 length is 15 residues. Trimming removed 2 bases at V and 2 bases at J, with 9 bases between. Germline V gives CDR1 SGHVS, CDR2 FNYEAQ. The DNA of the CDR3 is TGTGCCAGCAGCTTAAGTCAGGGGACTAATGAAAAACTGTTTTTT. It codes for CASSLSQGTNEKLFF.

This chain joins TRBV9 and TRBJ2-7, with 12 bases fitting TRBD2. Germline V gene data show CDR1 as SGDLS and CDR2 as YYNGEE. The CDR3 runs to 15 residues. V shed 0 bases and J 6 bases; nucleotides not matched to a gene: 4. CDR3 residues: CASSVELAGGSEQYF. Written as DNA, the CDR3 is TGTGCCAGCAGCGTAGAACTAGCGGGAGGAAGCGAGCAGTACTTC.

This chain joins TRBV19 and TRBJ2-1; D is perhaps TRBD1 (6 bases). Germline values: CDR1 LNHDA, CDR2 SQIVND (reference sequence). Trimming took off 5 bases at V and 1 base at J, with 18 bases between the two ends. CDR3 size: 17 residues. In DNA, the CDR3 is TGTGCCAGTAGTCCGAAACAGGGTGGGGTGTCCTACAATGAGCAGTTCTTC. Translation: CASSPKQGGVSYNEQFF.

The rearrangement links TRBV9 to TRBJ1-2; TRBD1 agrees at 9 bases. Germline V gene sequence: CDR1 SGDLS, CDR2 YYNGEE. With 5 bases clipped from V and 3 bases from J, the junction kept 11 bases outside the gene matches. CDR3 length: 16 amino acids. The CDR3 DNA is TGTGCCAGCAGTGAACCCCGGGACAGGGTTGACTATGGCTACACCTTC. It codes for CASSEPRDRVDYGYTF.

The V and J genes are TRBV12-5 and TRBJ1-2; TRBD1 matches 9 bases. The CDR3 covers 13 residues. Germline V gene data show CDR1 as LGHNT and CDR2 as FRNRAP. J was trimmed by 6 bases and V by 1 base; bases with no gene match: 0. Here the CDR3 reads CASGLGTGDGYTF. Here the CDR3 DNA reads TGTGCTAGTGGTTTGGGGACAGGGGATGGCTACACCTTC.

The chain links TRBV18 to TRBJ1-5, with a tentative D call TRBD1 (5 bases). The CDR3 is made up of 16 amino acids. The V gene lost 3 bases and the J gene lost 0 bases, with 12 bases spanning the gap. From germline, CDR1 is KGHSH and CDR2 LQKENI. The CDR3 region is CASSPGGPDSNQPQHF. The CDR3 bases are TGTGCCAGCTCACCCGGGGGACCGGATAGCAATCAGCCCCAGCATTTT. The full variable domain, in which reference TRBV18 and TRBJ1-5 provide the parts outside the CDR3, is NAGVMQNPRHLVRRRGQEARLRCSPMKGHSHVYWYRQLPEEGLKFMVYLQKENIIDESGMPKERFSAEFPKEGPSILRIQQVVRGDSAAYFCASSPGGPDSNQPQHFGDGTRLSIL.